This T cell receptor beta chain stems from a study of blood T cell repertoires in COVID-19 (dated by TCRdb to about 2020). About the full investigation: The collaborator samples originated in the United States, Italy and Spain and spanned the acute and convalescent phases of COVID-19. The material from the prospective study consisted of cDNA or gDNA derived from T cells, B-cell-depleted T cells, or PBMCs. Subjects who had been exposed to COVID-19, were actively infected with it, or had recovered from it provided the deeply sampled blood TCRbeta repertoires that made up the dataset. The repertoires were released in a freely available public database intended as a resource for research on the immune response to SARS-CoV-2. Samples were obtained from the ongoing ImmuneRACE study (first 160 participants) and from 1,000 to 1,500 subjects provided by 6 global collaborators. Sample metadata almost always included a de-identified subject ID, COVID-19 status, age in years and sex. Where HLA class I and class II types were available, the types were taken from metadata supplied by the sample provider, not from assay-based typing.

Overall study results and their limits: The amount of clinical and demographic metadata varied by source and participant and was provided uncurated.

Turning to this clone: What antigen it recognizes has not been identified. No base qualities exist here, and no much larger clone lies one base off it.

From a lookup of the germline V gene, CDR1 and CDR2 are MDHEN and SYDVKM. The CDR3, from cysteine to phenylalanine, totals 18 residues. Here the CDR3 DNA is all that survives: 54 bases in frame from base 1. Trimming takes 3 bases off V and 6 bases off J; junction bases not matched to a gene: 16. Participants in the prospective study were enrolled through a virtual design, were aged roughly 18 to 90 years, and lived in roughly 25 United States geographic areas. To assign participants to cohorts, the prospective study relied on clinical history that participants themselves reported in a screening survey and a study questionnaire. Exposed participants had been in contact, within 2 weeks of entering the study, with a person who had a PCR-confirmed or clinician-diagnosed case of COVID-19. In the prospective study, mobile phlebotomists collected whole blood, serum and a nasopharyngeal or oropharyngeal swab from each participant. Prospective study participants could optionally give additional blood draws and questionnaires over a roughly two-month period. Blood samples from the prospective study were shipped frozen or at room temperature prior to DNA extraction.

The immunoSEQ Assay, a bias-controlled multiplex PCR, was used to amplify TCRbeta CDR3 regions from genomic DNA. From the authors' description of their analysis: Nucleated cell counts per sample were estimated from amplification of reference gene primers within the assay. To quantify the absolute abundance of each unique TCRbeta CDR3 rearrangement, sequence reads were collapsed and filtered. For each sample, productive Simpson clonality was calculated as the square root of Simpson's diversity index across productive rearrangements. In its TCRdb copy, this immuneACCESS table keeps in-frame sequences only and misses some clones. Where compared with another copy, unresolved V genes explain less than half of these, and the others have no known cause. That table is the source of V, J and clone size, and D and trimming were worked out from the DNA. This sample comprises fewer than 400,000 clones, 85% of them detected only once. The ten most abundant clones make up 1.5% to 2% of the sample.

This TCR was recovered from a woman aged 30 to 39 who had been exposed to COVID-19. This receptor chain uses TRBV28 and TRBJ2-1, with 8 middle bases fitting TRBD2. Input material: PBMCs or T cells enriched from blood (not recorded which). For the CDR3, the sequence is CASSFWSGLAGFRNEQFF. The nucleotides are TGTGCCAGCAGTTTTTGGAGTGGATTAGCGGGATTCCGCAATGAGCAGTTCTTC.